This entry is about one T cell receptor beta chain. The antigen remains undetermined. Relative to the germline gene, one junction end is altered; a read error may explain this. Researchers generated TCR beta cDNA from about 0.5 ug of total RNA, relying on a constant-region primer. For TCR beta, libraries were produced by three nested multiplex PCR rounds using slightly modified ARM-PCR. One entry per CDR3 protein results from TCRdb running MiXCR on the multiplex PCR reads. The table shows about 19,000 distinct CDR3 sequences, with over 70% occurring only once. The source of the sample is a study of tumor-infiltrating lymphocytes in primary liver carcinoma. Extraction of RNA together with DNA used about 17-30 mg of unsorted bulk tissue. Treatment-naive at the time, the patients had chronic HBV infection. Overall study results and limits: It was tumor-adjacent and tumor-blood pairs that overlapped less than tumor region pairs did. Tumor tissue displayed a significantly greater top-250-clone fraction than blood (p = 0.039).

This TCR came from a woman in her twenties or thirties with primary liver carcinoma and hepatitis B virus infection. Sequenced material: liver tumor tissue from sampling region 4. Documented subset: tumor region T4, right-lateral pole.

The CDR3 loop is CASGLDRDNEQFF. Written as DNA, the CDR3 is TGTGCCAGCGGCTTGGACAGGGACAATGAACAGTTCTTC. The chain recombines TRBV5-8 with TRBJ2-1, with 8 nucleotides matching TRBD1. Germline assignment: CDR1 SGHTS and CDR2 YDEGEE. There are 13 residues in the CDR3.